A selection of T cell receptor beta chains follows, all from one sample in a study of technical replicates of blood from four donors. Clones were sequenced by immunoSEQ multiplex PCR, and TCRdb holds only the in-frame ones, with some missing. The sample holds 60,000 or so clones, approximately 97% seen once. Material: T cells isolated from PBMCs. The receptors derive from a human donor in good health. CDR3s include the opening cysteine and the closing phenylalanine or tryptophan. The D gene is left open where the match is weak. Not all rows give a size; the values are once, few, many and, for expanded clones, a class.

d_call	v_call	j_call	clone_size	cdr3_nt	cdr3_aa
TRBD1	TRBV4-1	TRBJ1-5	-	TGCGCCAGCAGCCCGGGACAGGGTCAACAGCCCCAGCATTTT	CASSPGQGQQPQHF
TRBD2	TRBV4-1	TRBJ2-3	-	TGCGCCAGCAGCCAAGATCGATCGGGGTGGACTAGCGGGAGGGCAGATACGCAGTATTTT	CASSQDRSGWTSGRADTQYF
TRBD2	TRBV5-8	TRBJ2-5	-	TGTGCCAGCAGCCCCTGGGGGGCGGGAGGAGAGACCCAGTACTTC	CASSPWGAGGETQYF
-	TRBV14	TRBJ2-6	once	TGTGCCAGCAGCCTGCAGGGGCCCGGGGCCAACGTCCTGACTTTC	CASSLQGPGANVLTF
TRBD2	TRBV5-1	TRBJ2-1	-	TGCGCCAGCAGCTTGGGCGGGGGTGGCACCTACAATGAGCAGTTCTTC	CASSLGGGGTYNEQFF
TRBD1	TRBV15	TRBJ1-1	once	TGTGCCACCAGCAGAGAAGGCAGGGGGCGAACTGAAGCTTTCTTT	CATSREGRGRTEAFF
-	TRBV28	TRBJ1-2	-	TGTGCCAGCAGCCCCGCGCAGCGAGGGAACTATGGCTACACCTTC	CASSPAQRGNYGYTF
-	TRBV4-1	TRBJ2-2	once	TGCGCCAGCAGCCAGATAGACACCGGGGAGCTGTTTTTT	CASSQIDTGELFF
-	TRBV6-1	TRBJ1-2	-	TGTGCCACCTCGGCCCGCCCGGGACTGTTCTATGGCTACACCTTC	CATSARPGLFYGYTF
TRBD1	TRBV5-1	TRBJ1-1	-	TGCGCCAGCAGCTTGGGCCAGGGGGTAGAGACTGAAGCTTTCTTT	CASSLGQGVETEAFF
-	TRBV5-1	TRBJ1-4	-	TGCGCCAGCAACTCAGGGAGGGGTGAAAAACTGTTTTTT	CASNSGRGEKLFF
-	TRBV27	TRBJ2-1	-	TGTGCCAGCACCCCGGAAATCGGGGTGTTTAGGAATGAGCAGTTCTTC	CASTPEIGVFRNEQFF
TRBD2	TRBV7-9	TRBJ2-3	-	TGTGCCAGCAGCATTCCGGGACTAGCGGGACGGGAGCAGTATTTT	CASSIPGLAGREQYF
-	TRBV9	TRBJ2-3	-	TGTGCCAGCGCTCTGACTAGTGGATTTGCAGATACGCAGTATTTT	CASALTSGFADTQYF
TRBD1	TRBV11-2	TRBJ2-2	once	TGTGCCAGCAGCTTCACAGGGGGAATGACTCTCACCGGGGAGCTGTTTTTT	CASSFTGGMTLTGELFF
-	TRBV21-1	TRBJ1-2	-	TGTGCCAGCAAGTACGGGCTTCGGGGACAGGGCCTGGACTATGGCTACACCTTC	CASKYGLRGQGLDYGYTF
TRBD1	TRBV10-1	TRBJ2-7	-	TGCGCCAGCAGTGCTTACAGGGGCGCCTACGAGCAGTACTTC	CASSAYRGAYEQYF
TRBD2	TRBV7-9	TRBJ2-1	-	TGTGCCAGCAGCCTACCCGGACTAGCGGGAGGTGAGCAGTTCTTC	CASSLPGLAGGEQFF
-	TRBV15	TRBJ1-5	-	TGTGCCACCAGCAGAGCGACAGATAATCAGCCCCAGCATTTT	CATSRATDNQPQHF
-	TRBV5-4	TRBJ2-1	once	TGTGCCAGCAGCTTAACCCCGTCGGGGGGCCAGTTCTTC	CASSLTPSGGQFF
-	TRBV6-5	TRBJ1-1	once	TGTGCCAGCATTCACCACGAGGGTAGTATTGAAGCTTTCTTT	CASIHHEGSIEAFF
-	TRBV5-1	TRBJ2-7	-	TGCAGCCGCTCATTGACCTACGAGCAGTACTTC	CSRSLTYEQYF
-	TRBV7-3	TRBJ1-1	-	TGTGCCAGCAGCGCACAGGGTGGCACTGAAGCTTTCTTT	CASSAQGGTEAFF
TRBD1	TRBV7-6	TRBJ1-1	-	TGTGCCAGCAGCTTAAGGACAGGGGTATTAAACACTGAAGCTTTCTTT	CASSLRTGVLNTEAFF
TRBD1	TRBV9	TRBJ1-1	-	TGTGCCAGCAGCGTCGGGACAGGGTTGACTGAAGCTTTCTTT	CASSVGTGLTEAFF
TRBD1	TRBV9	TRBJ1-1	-	TGTGCCAGCAGCGTATATCCAGGACAGGGGGGTGAAGCTTTCTTT	CASSVYPGQGGEAFF
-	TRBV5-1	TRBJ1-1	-	TGCGCCAGCAGCTTGGGACCTCGGGCAGGGCCAAACACTGAAGCTTTCTTT	CASSLGPRAGPNTEAFF
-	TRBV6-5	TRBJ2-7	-	TGTGCCAGCGGCGAAGGGGAGGAGTACGAGCAGTACTTC	CASGEGEEYEQYF
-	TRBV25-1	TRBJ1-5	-	TGTGCCAGCAGTGATACAGGGTTGCAGCCCCAGCATTTT	CASSDTGLQPQHF